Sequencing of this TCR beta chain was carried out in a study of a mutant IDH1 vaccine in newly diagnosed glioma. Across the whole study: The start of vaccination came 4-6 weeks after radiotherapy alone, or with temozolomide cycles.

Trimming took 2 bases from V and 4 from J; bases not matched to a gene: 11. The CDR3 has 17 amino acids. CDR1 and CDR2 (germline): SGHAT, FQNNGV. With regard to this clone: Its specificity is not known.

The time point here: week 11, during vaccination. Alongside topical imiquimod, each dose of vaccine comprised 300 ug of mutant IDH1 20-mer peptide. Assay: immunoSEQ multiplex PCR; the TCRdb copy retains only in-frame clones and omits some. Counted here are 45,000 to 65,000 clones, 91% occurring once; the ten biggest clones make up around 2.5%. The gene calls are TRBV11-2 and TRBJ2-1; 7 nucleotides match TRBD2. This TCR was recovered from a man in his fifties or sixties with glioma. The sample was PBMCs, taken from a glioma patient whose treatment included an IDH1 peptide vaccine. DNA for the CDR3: TGTGCCAGCAGCTTATCCGGCGGGAGTGGGAGGTACAATGAGCAGTTCTTC. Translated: CASSLSGGSGRYNEQFF.